The next 17 T cell receptor beta chains were all read from a single sample in a study of vaccination effects on CD4 cells after COVID-19. No antigens are known for them. Isolating CD4+ T cells followed 9 to 11 days of culture. Method: immunoSEQ multiplex PCR; TCRdb's copy keeps in-frame clones and lacks some. The table lists 20,000 to 25,000 clones, around 70% of them singletons. The sequencing used CD4+ T cells from PBMCs cultured without peptide, collected before COVID-19 vaccination. The receptors here all came from a human donor who received a COVID-19 vaccine.

The chain carries TRBV28 and TRBJ2-7; TRBD1 matches 10 bases. V shed 3 bases and J 2 bases; nucleotides not matched to a gene: 4. The CDR3 has 15 residues. Germline loops: CDR1 MDHEN, CDR2 SYDVKM. The CDR3 DNA sequence: TGTGCCAGCAGTTTCAACGGACAGGGGGCCTACGAGCAGTACTTC. This sequence encodes CASSFNGQGAYEQYF.

The genes are TRBV7-9 and TRBJ2-2; 7 positions match TRBD1. Germline V CDR1 and CDR2: SEHNR, FQNEAQ (reference sequence). This CDR3 contains 15 residues. After removal of 5 bases from V and 5 bases from J, the junction contained 8 bases not matched to a gene. As DNA, the CDR3 is TGTGCCAGCAGCATGACAGGGTTCTTAACCGGGGAGCTGTTTTTT. Protein sequence: CASSMTGFLTGELFF.

This chain links TRBV25-1 with TRBJ1-1; no clear D gene. This CDR3 region has 11 residues. V was trimmed by 4 bases and J by 10 bases, leaving 10 bases between them. From germline, CDR1 is MGHDK and CDR2 SYGVNS. CDR3 DNA sequence: TGTGCCAGCAGTGGGGTGTTAGGAGCTTTCTTT. It specifies CASSGVLGAFF.

This clone was recorded a few times. This chain links TRBV19 with TRBJ1-1; possible D gene TRBD1, 5 bases. The CDR3 totals 12 residues. Looked up from germline, CDR1 is LNHDA and CDR2 is SQIVND (reference sequence). This CDR3 reads CIHRTPNTEAFF. The CDR3 region has the DNA TGTATTCACAGGACTCCGAACACTGAAGCTTTCTTT.

The chain joins TRBV7-9 to TRBJ2-3; possible D gene TRBD2, 5 bases. The CDR3 runs 13 residues. V lost 5 bases to trimming and J lost 6 bases, with 12 bases between them. CDR1 and CDR2 from the germline V gene are SEHNR and FQNEAQ (reference sequence). CDR3 sequence: CASSTRGPDTQYF. DNA of the CDR3: TGTGCCAGCAGCACCCGAGGGCCGGATACGCAGTATTTT.

The chain employs TRBV12-3 or TRBV12-4 and TRBJ2-2, with D possibly matching TRBD2 (5 bases). V lost 8 bases and J lost 6, with 10 bases in between. This CDR3 spans 12 amino acids. CDR3 protein: CASRSGSGELFF. CDR3 nucleotides: TGTGCCAGCCGGTCGGGGTCCGGGGAGCTGTTTTTT.

The chain has TRBV7-9 and TRBJ2-6; 8 bases map to TRBD1. The V gene's germline CDR1 is SEHNR and CDR2 FQNEAQ (reference sequence). J was trimmed by 4 bases and V by 5 bases; bases with no gene match: 7. This CDR3 has 16 residues. CDR3 sequence: CASSPFRGLGANVLTF. The CDR3 nucleotides read TGTGCCAGCAGCCCATTCAGGGGGCTCGGGGCCAACGTCCTGACTTTC.

The chain employs TRBV19 and TRBJ1-6, with D maybe TRBD1 (5 bases). V lost 3 bases and J 8 bases, leaving 17 bases between the germline ends. The CDR3 spans 16 residues. Germline V gene data show CDR1 as LNHDA and CDR2 as SQIVND (reference sequence). CDR3 region: CASSIFSGRGDSPLHF. DNA of the CDR3: TGTGCCAGTAGTATCTTCTCCGGACGGGGGGATTCACCCCTCCACTTT.

Note on this clone: This CDR3 is also generated by other DNA sequences in the sample. This sequence joins TRBV5-1 and TRBJ1-4, with a tentative D call TRBD1 (6 bases). The V gene's germline CDR1 is SGHRS and CDR2 YFSETQ. Trimming shortened V by 0 bases and J by 0 bases, and 6 bases separated the two germline ends. This CDR3 is 15 amino acids long. This CDR3 is CASSLAGATNEKLFF. CDR3 nucleotides: TGCGCCAGCAGCTTGGCAGGGGCAACTAATGAAAAACTGTTTTTT.

The rearrangement uses TRBV7-2 and TRBJ1-1; D is uncertain. CDR3 length equals 13 residues. Trimming took 4 bases from V and 4 from J, leaving 10 bases between them. Per the germline V gene, CDR1 is SGHTA and CDR2 is FQGNSA. CDR3 residues: CASSSMMSTEAFF. CDR3 nucleotide sequence: TGTGCCAGCAGCTCCATGATGTCCACTGAAGCTTTCTTT.

The chain joins TRBV19 to TRBJ1-2; tentatively, D is TRBD1 (6 bases). Germline loops: CDR1 LNHDA, CDR2 SQIVND (reference sequence). Trimming cost V 10 bases and J 6 bases, with 15 bases left between them. The length of the CDR3 is 12 residues. CDR3 nucleotides: TGTGCCACCGAAAACAGGGTCCATGGCTACACCTTC. Protein sequence: CATENRVHGYTF.

CDR3 nucleotides: TGTGCCAGCTCCCCCGATTCCTCGAACACTGAAGCTTTCTTT. It yields the protein CASSPDSSNTEAFF. The rearrangement joins TRBV4-2 to TRBJ1-1; no clear D gene. Looked up from germline, CDR1 is LGHNA and CDR2 is YNFKEQ. This CDR3 contains 14 residues. V was clipped by 8 bases and J by 1 base, with 14 bases between them.

This rearrangement joins TRBV5-6 to TRBJ2-6; D is ambiguous. Looked up from germline, CDR1 is SGHDT and CDR2 is YYEEEE. This CDR3 comprises 14 residues. With 0 bases removed from V and 2 bases from J, the gap between germline ends came to 3 bases. The CDR3 spells CASSLEAGANVLTF. In DNA form, the CDR3 reads TGTGCCAGCAGCTTGGAAGCTGGGGCCAACGTCCTGACTTTC.

The rearrangement links TRBV7-2 to TRBJ1-1; maybe TRBD1 (5 bases). V was pared by 5 bases and J by 4 bases, with 11 bases between. The germline gives CDR1 SGHTA, CDR2 FQGNSA. This CDR3 comprises 13 residues. The CDR3 nucleotides are TGTGCCAGCAGCCCCCAGGGAGTCACTGAAGCTTTCTTT. Residues: CASSPQGVTEAFF.

The chain recombines TRBV6-2 or TRBV6-3 with TRBJ2-7; 10 bases fit TRBD2. Germline CDR1 MNHEY, CDR2 SVGEGT. V dropped 5 bases and J dropped 4; count of bases not matched to a gene: 8. The CDR3 contains 15 residues. The CDR3 loop is CASSPHSGGNYEQYF. As DNA, the CDR3 is TGTGCCAGCAGTCCCCATAGCGGGGGGAATTACGAGCAGTACTTC.

The chain is built from TRBV11-2 and TRBJ1-1, with 11 bases matching TRBD1. The V gene end was trimmed by 3 bases and the J gene end by 4 bases; junction bases not matched to a gene: 13. The CDR3 is 18 amino acids. Germline assignment: CDR1 SGHAT and CDR2 FQNNGV. This CDR3 reads CASSFRTGQGGIGTEAFF. CDR3 bases: TGTGCCAGCAGCTTTCGGACGGGACAGGGGGGTATCGGCACTGAAGCTTTCTTT.

This clone was seen a handful of times. The V and J genes are TRBV7-9 and TRBJ2-3, with 8 bases identical to TRBD2. Germline V gene sequence: CDR1 SEHNR, CDR2 FQNEAQ (reference sequence). The CDR3 has 18 amino acids. The V segment lost 5 bases and the J segment 2 bases; nucleotides outside the gene matches: 15. In DNA, the CDR3 is TGTGCCAGCAGCCCGCCACTCACTAGCGGAGCCAACACAGATACGCAGTATTTT. Translating it yields CASSPPLTSGANTDTQYF.